The sample holds many counts of the clone carrying this TCR beta chain. This specimen belongs to a study of T cells in Graves' hyperthyroidism and ophthalmopathy. The CDR3 totals 15 residues. Germline values: CDR1 LNHDA, CDR2 SQIVND (reference sequence). Between the trimmed V and J ends, which lost 0 bases and 0 bases, there was a span of 6 bases. Patients were excluded because of uncontrolled infection, other autoimmune disease, pregnancy or lactation. TCR beta CDR3 sequences were amplified from RNA transcripts. The primer set for the first-round RT-PCR of the TCR CDR3 was HTBI. A single record per CDR3 protein comes from TCRdb applying MiXCR to the multiplex PCR reads. The data contain 490,000 or so distinct CDR3 sequences, around 16% of them singletons.

The sample taken for sequencing was blood. The receptor was derived from a woman aged 25 to 39 with Graves' ophthalmopathy. The chain combines TRBV19 with TRBJ2-1; tentative D call: TRBD2 (5 bases). The CDR3 is CASSIEGSSYNEQFF. The CDR3 DNA reads as TGTGCCAGTAGTATAGAGGGGAGCTCCTACAATGAGCAGTTCTTC. Filled out from reference TRBV19 and TRBJ2-1, the complete variable domain reads DGGITQSPKYLFRKEGQNVTLSCEQNLNHDAMYWYRQDPGQGLRLIYYSQIVNDFQKGDIAEGYSVSREKKESFPLTVTSAQKNPTAFYLCASSIEGSSYNEQFFGPGTRLTVL.